The 5 T cell receptor beta chains below come from one sample, sequenced in a study of T cells in Graves' hyperthyroidism and ophthalmopathy. Amplification yielded TCR beta CDR3 regions, with RNA transcripts as the source. First-round RT-PCR targeting the TCR CDR3 was performed with the HTBI primer set. TCRdb passed the multiplex PCR reads through MiXCR, listing each CDR3 protein once. The table lists approximately 690,000 distinct CDR3 sequences, 13% to 15% of them singletons. Source material: blood. These receptors originate from a woman aged 45-59 years with Graves' ophthalmopathy.

Ten or more counts support this clonotype. The rearrangement uses TRBV27 and TRBJ2-1; D gene uncertain. V was cut by 4 bases and J by 5 bases, with 12 bases left in between. CDR1 is MNHEY, CDR2 SMNVEV, per germline (reference sequence). CDR3 length: 14 amino acids. The CDR3 protein is CASSSYNMDNEQFF. CDR3 bases: TGTGCCAGCAGTTCGTACAACATGGACAATGAGCAGTTCTTC.

This clonotype has ten or more counts. The rearrangement links TRBV6-1 to TRBJ1-1; 8 positions agree with TRBD1. The CDR3 is 14 amino acids. V dropped 5 bases and J dropped 6; count of bases not matched to a gene: 8. Germline loops: CDR1 MNHNS, CDR2 SASEGT. The DNA of the CDR3 is TGTGCCAGCAGTTTGGACAGGGTGAGAGCTGAAGCTTTCTTT. Encoded protein: CASSLDRVRAEAFF.

This clonotype appeared many times. The V and J genes are TRBV10-3 and TRBJ1-2, with D unclear. Germline CDR1 reads ENHRY; CDR2 reads SYGVKD. V lost 7 bases to trimming and J lost 2 bases, with 11 bases between them. The CDR3 covers 13 residues. The DNA of the CDR3 is TGTGCCATCAAAGTAGCGGAGAACTATGGCTACACCTTC. It codes for CAIKVAENYGYTF.

This clonotype was detected ten times or more. Here the CDR3 DNA reads TGTGCCAGCAGTAGACAGGGGTCAGATACGCAGTATTTT. It yields the protein CASSRQGSDTQYF. The chain recombines TRBV6-1 with TRBJ2-3; 8 positions match TRBD1. Trimming removed 5 bases from V and 4 bases from J; junction bases left unmatched: 2. The germline gives CDR1 MNHNS, CDR2 SASEGT. The CDR3 length is 13 residues.

This chain uses TRBV29-1 with TRBJ2-2; D unresolved. The germline CDR1 and CDR2 sequences are SQVTM and ANQGSEA. The CDR3 is made up of 13 amino acids. V lost 5 bases, J lost 4 bases, and 11 bases lay in between. Written as DNA, the CDR3 is TGCAGCGTTAGCGAGGCCGGCACCGGGGAGCTGTTTTTT. This encodes CSVSEAGTGELFF.